This passage covers 29 T cell receptor beta chains from one sample sequenced in a study of shared clonotypes between healthy human individuals. Naive CD8 populations comprised CD45RO-negative cells positively selected for CCR7, excluding terminally differentiated effector memory CD45RA+ cells. Repertoires were generated with immunoSEQ multiplex PCR, while TCRdb's copy carries only in-frame clones and drops some. The repertoire has approximately 590,000 clones, 95% to 96% of them found once; the top ten carry 0.11%. Sequencing used naive CD8+ T cells sorted from blood. These receptors were obtained from a woman aged 25 to 39 in good health.

Comments on this clone: The same CDR3 also results from other DNA sequences found in this sample. The V gene is TRBV9, the J gene TRBJ1-4; weak D call: TRBD1 (6 bases). The CDR3 spans 15 residues. Per germline, CDR1 SGDLS and CDR2 YYNGEE. Trimming took off 2 bases at V and 0 bases at J, with 8 bases between the two ends. In nucleotides, the CDR3 is TGTGCCAGCAGCGTTGAGGGGGCAACTAATGAAAAACTGTTTTTT. It codes for CASSVEGATNEKLFF.

This chain links TRBV13 with TRBJ2-7; 11 bases line up with TRBD2. The germline V gene has CDR1 PRHDT and CDR2 FYEKMQ (reference sequence). This CDR3 has 15 residues. V trimming: 4 bases; J trimming: 5 bases; junction bases outside the gene matches: 7. The chain's CDR3 is CASSSVLAGGDEQYF. CDR3 nucleotide sequence: TGTGCCAGCAGCTCCGTTCTAGCGGGAGGCGACGAGCAGTACTTC. Full variable domain (remainder filled in from reference TRBV13 and TRBJ2-7): AAGVIQSPRHLIKEKRETATLKCYPIPRHDTVYWYQQGPGQDPQFLISFYEKMQSDKGSIPDRFSAQQFSDYHSELNMSSLELGDSALYFCASSSVLAGGDEQYFGPGTRLTVT.

J is TRBJ1-1 and V is TRBV5-4, with no clear D. The CDR3 runs 14 residues. Deletions cut 3 bases from V and 3 bases from J, with 12 bases between. Germline values: CDR1 SGHNT, CDR2 YYREEE (reference sequence). CDR3 protein: CASSYGNSYTEAFF. The DNA of the CDR3 is TGTGCCAGCAGCTATGGGAACTCTTACACTGAAGCTTTCTTT.

This sequence joins TRBV2 and TRBJ2-7; D might be TRBD2 (7 bases). Per germline, CDR1 SNHLY and CDR2 FYNNEI. This CDR3 comprises 15 residues. V gave up 7 bases and J gave up 0 bases, with 16 bases separating them. This CDR3 is CASMAWRGRSYEQYF. CDR3 bases: TGTGCCAGCATGGCGTGGCGGGGGCGCTCCTACGAGCAGTACTTC.

The rearrangement uses TRBV6-1 and TRBJ2-7; D perhaps matches TRBD1 (6 bases). The CDR3 has 14 amino acids. Trimming shortened V by 4 bases and J by 3 bases, and 13 bases separated the two germline ends. Germline assignment: CDR1 MNHNS and CDR2 SASEGT. Here the CDR3 reads CASSGIDRYYEQYF. CDR3 in DNA: TGTGCCAGCAGTGGGATAGACAGGTACTACGAGCAGTACTTC.

J is TRBJ1-3 and V is TRBV11-3, with D unresolved. The ends were cut back, 1 base at V and 3 bases at J, with 7 bases in the middle. The CDR3 has 14 amino acids. Germline lookup yields CDR1 SGHNT and CDR2 YENEEA. CDR3 in DNA: TGTGCCAGCAGCTTAGGGTTAGGTGGAAACACCATATATTTT. Translating gives CASSLGLGGNTIYF.

V is TRBV28 and J is TRBJ2-7, with a weak D call TRBD1 (5 bases). This CDR3 contains 17 residues. Germline CDR1 reads MDHEN; CDR2 reads SYDVKM. Trimming removed 8 bases at V and 7 bases at J, with 30 bases between. The CDR3 spells CASSRNQGAVQTWEQYF. The DNA for the CDR3 is TGTGCCAGCTCCCGAAACCAAGGGGCTGTCCAAACTTGGGAGCAGTACTTC.

On this clone: At the DNA level, this CDR3 is encoded by other sequences in the same sample as well. The chain links TRBV27 to TRBJ2-7, with a possible D match to TRBD2 (6 bases). V was cut by 0 bases and J by 5 bases, with 8 bases left in between. CDR3 length equals 13 residues. Germline values: CDR1 MNHEY, CDR2 SMNVEV (reference sequence). CDR3 in DNA: TGTGCCAGCAGTTTATCCGGGGGAAACGAGCAGTACTTC. As protein: CASSLSGGNEQYF.

The genes are TRBV11-2 and TRBJ2-5; D not certain. Trimming took 1 base from V and 1 from J, leaving 10 bases between them. CDR1 SGHAT and CDR2 FQNNGV come from the germline V gene. The CDR3 length is 15 residues. CDR3 nucleotide sequence: TGTGCCAGCAGCTTAGTTACTGGACCCCAAGAGACCCAGTACTTC. Translating gives CASSLVTGPQETQYF. Variable domain in full (rest from reference TRBV11-2 and TRBJ2-5): EAGVAQSPRYKIIEKRQSVAFWCNPISGHATLYWYQQILGQGPKLLIQFQNNGVVDDSQLPKDRFSAERLKGVDSTLKIQPAKLEDSAVYLCASSLVTGPQETQYFGPGTRLLVL.

V and J are TRBV6-1 and TRBJ2-7, with D perhaps being TRBD1 or TRBD2 (5 bases each). The CDR3 contains 13 residues. The V end lost 8 bases, the J end lost 2 bases, and 13 bases lay between the germline ends. CDR1 is MNHNS, CDR2 SASEGT, per germline. CDR3 nucleotide sequence: TGTGCCAGCGAAGGGGAGATGGCCTACGAGCAGTACTTC. This sequence encodes CASEGEMAYEQYF.

This CDR3 reads CASSIGGGDWAFGYGYTF. In DNA, the CDR3 is TGTGCCAGTAGTATAGGTGGAGGTGACTGGGCGTTCGGCTATGGCTACACCTTC. The chain employs TRBV19 and TRBJ1-2; no reliable D call. CDR1 is LNHDA, CDR2 SQIVND, per germline (reference sequence). CDR3 length equals 18 residues. The V end lost 1 base, the J end lost 4 bases, and 22 bases lay between the germline ends. Filled out from reference TRBV19 and TRBJ1-2, the complete variable domain reads DGGITQSPKYLFRKEGQNVTLSCEQNLNHDAMYWYRQDPGQGLRLIYYSQIVNDFQKGDIAEGYSVSREKKESFPLTVTSAQKNPTAFYLCASSIGGGDWAFGYGYTFGSGTRLTVV.

The gene calls are TRBV6-5 and TRBJ1-2; D unclear. V lost 6 bases, J lost 2 bases, and 13 bases lay in between. Germline V lookup: CDR1 MNHEY, CDR2 SVGAGI. The CDR3 consists of 14 residues. CDR3 DNA sequence: TGTGCCAGCAGACCCGGACGGTTGAACTATGGCTACACCTTC. This sequence encodes CASRPGRLNYGYTF.

J is TRBJ2-2 and V is TRBV5-6, with 15 bases identical to TRBD2. CDR1 and CDR2 from the germline V gene are SGHDT and YYEEEE. V was clipped by 0 bases and J by 6 bases; unmatched bases: 6. The CDR3 contains 18 residues. The CDR3 here is CASSLAGTSGRSAGELFF. For the CDR3, the DNA is TGTGCCAGCAGCTTGGCCGGGACTAGCGGGAGGTCGGCCGGGGAGCTGTTTTTT.

The rearrangement joins TRBV7-9 to TRBJ2-3; D gene uncertain. In germline, CDR1 is SEHNR, CDR2 FQNEAQ (reference sequence). V was trimmed by 1 base and J by 6 bases, leaving 5 bases between them. The CDR3 length is 12 residues. Here the CDR3 reads CASSLDGDTQYF. In DNA, the CDR3 is TGTGCCAGCAGCTTAGACGGCGATACGCAGTATTTT.

The chain uses TRBV7-9 and TRBJ2-7; the match to TRBD2 covers 9 bases. Trimming took 7 bases from V and 3 from J; bases not matched to a gene: 4. The CDR3 covers 13 residues. CDR1 is SEHNR, CDR2 FQNEAQ, per germline (reference sequence). In DNA form, the CDR3 reads TGTGCCAGCACTTGGACTAGCGACTACGAGCAGTACTTC. Its protein product is CASTWTSDYEQYF.

Comments on this clone: One junction end disagrees with the germline gene, perhaps due to a read error. The chain combines TRBV4-1 with TRBJ1-1; 9 positions match TRBD1. Germline loops: CDR1 MGHRA, CDR2 YSYEKL. This CDR3 comprises 15 residues. This chain's CDR3 is CASSRQGTGNPEAFF. The CDR3 region has the DNA TGCGCCAGCAGCCGTCAAGGGACAGGGAACCCTGAAGCTTTCTTT.

This chain connects TRBV27 to TRBJ2-7; tentative D call: TRBD1 (6 bases). There are 15 residues in the CDR3. The V gene lost 5 bases and the J gene lost 0 bases, with 14 bases spanning the gap. Per germline, CDR1 MNHEY and CDR2 SMNVEV (reference sequence). This CDR3 is CASSNRDTRSYEQYF. The CDR3, as DNA: TGTGCCAGCAGTAACCGGGACACCCGCTCCTACGAGCAGTACTTC.

V and J are TRBV2 and TRBJ1-2; no clear D. Germline values: CDR1 SNHLY, CDR2 FYNNEI. The CDR3 consists of 16 residues. Trimming took 2 bases from V and 8 from J, leaving 21 bases between them. The CDR3 DNA follows: TGTGCCAGCAGTGAATTAGCGTGGCAACCCGGAGACGGCTACACCTTC. Encoded protein: CASSELAWQPGDGYTF.

V is TRBV5-4 and J is TRBJ1-5, with D perhaps TRBD1 (5 bases). Germline CDR1 reads SGHNT; CDR2 reads YYREEE (reference sequence). The V and J ends lost 3 bases and 6 bases respectively, with 10 bases between them. The CDR3 loop spans 13 amino acids. The CDR3 DNA follows: TGTGCCAGCAGCTCGACAGTGGGTCAGCCCCAGCATTTT. Residues: CASSSTVGQPQHF. Drawing the rest from reference TRBV5-4 and TRBJ1-5, the complete variable domain is ETGVTQSPTHLIKTRGQQVTLRCSSQSGHNTVSWYQQALGQGPQFIFQYYREEENGRGNFPPRFSGLQFPNYSSELNVNALELDDSALYLCASSSTVGQPQHFGDGTRLSIL.

The chain links TRBV27 to TRBJ1-1; D remains ambiguous. The CDR3 runs 15 residues. Between the trimmed V and J ends, which lost 5 bases and 1 base, there was a span of 14 bases. CDR1 is MNHEY, CDR2 SMNVEV, per germline (reference sequence). The CDR3 reads CASSPQSHPNTEAFF. CDR3 in DNA: TGTGCCAGCAGTCCCCAATCGCACCCGAACACTGAAGCTTTCTTT.

This chain joins TRBV5-4 and TRBJ2-1; D remains ambiguous. The CDR3 extends over 13 amino acids. Per germline, CDR1 SGHNT and CDR2 YYREEE (reference sequence). V was clipped by 4 bases and J by 6 bases, with 11 bases between them. The CDR3 reads CASSDLVINEQFF. The CDR3 nucleotides are TGTGCCAGCAGCGACTTAGTAATCAATGAGCAGTTCTTC. The entire variable domain, with the rest obtained from reference TRBV5-4 and TRBJ2-1, is as follows: ETGVTQSPTHLIKTRGQQVTLRCSSQSGHNTVSWYQQALGQGPQFIFQYYREEENGRGNFPPRFSGLQFPNYSSELNVNALELDDSALYLCASSDLVINEQFFGPGTRLTVL.

This rearrangement joins TRBV28 to TRBJ2-5; the match to TRBD2 covers 12 bases. Germline CDR1 reads MDHEN; CDR2 reads SYDVKM. The CDR3 has 17 amino acids. Trimming took 0 bases from V and 0 from J; bases not matched to a gene: 2. The CDR3 here is CASSLWGTSGYQETQYF. As DNA, the CDR3 is TGTGCCAGCAGTTTATGGGGGACTAGCGGGTACCAAGAGACCCAGTACTTC.

This CDR3 reads CASSLVGTSGNSYNEQFF. As DNA, the CDR3 is TGCGCCAGCAGCTTGGTCGGGACTAGCGGGAACTCCTACAATGAGCAGTTCTTC. The chain joins TRBV5-1 to TRBJ2-1; 13 bases are a match to TRBD2. CDR1 is SGHRS, CDR2 YFSETQ, per germline. The length of the CDR3 is 18 residues. The J segment lost 0 bases and the V segment lost 0 bases, leaving 3 bases of the junction unmatched.

This clone was counted once. V gene TRBV7-6 combines with J gene TRBJ2-7; the match to TRBD2 covers 7 bases. This CDR3 region has 16 residues. J was trimmed by 5 bases and V by 4 bases; bases with no gene match: 14. Germline V gives CDR1 SGHVS, CDR2 FNYEAQ. In DNA, the CDR3 is TGTGCCAGCAGCTCACCGCCGGGGAGCGGGATACACGAGCAGTACTTC. Translated, it gives CASSSPPGSGIHEQYF.

The chain employs TRBV6-6 and TRBJ2-5; D not resolved. V dropped 1 base and J dropped 5 bases, with 8 bases sitting between them. Germline lookup yields CDR1 MNHNY and CDR2 SVGAGI (reference sequence). CDR3 length equals 13 residues. The CDR3 reads CASSYYDVETQYF. The CDR3 DNA reads as TGTGCCAGCAGTTACTATGACGTGGAGACCCAGTACTTC.

The rearrangement links TRBV27 to TRBJ2-7; TRBD2 might be the D (6 bases). Trimming removed 3 bases from V and 4 bases from J, with 7 bases in between. CDR3 length: 12 amino acids. Germline-derived CDR1 and CDR2 are MNHEY and SMNVEV (reference sequence). CDR3 region: CASSFAGYEQYF. CDR3 bases: TGTGCCAGCAGTTTTGCGGGATACGAGCAGTACTTC.

The chain uses TRBV4-2 and TRBJ1-1, with D possibly being TRBD1 (5 bases). Germline CDR1 LGHNA, CDR2 YNFKEQ. Trimming left V 0 bases short and J 4 bases short, with 21 bases between. The length of the CDR3 is 18 residues. The CDR3, as DNA: TGTGCCAGCAGCCAAGACTTCCCGGCAGGGAAGGTCGTCACTGAAGCTTTCTTT. It is translated as CASSQDFPAGKVVTEAFF.

Worth noting for this clone: The sample holds other DNA sequences that translate to the same CDR3. The V and J genes are TRBV5-6 and TRBJ2-2, with D uncertain. The V and J ends lost 3 bases and 5 bases respectively, with 5 bases between them. CDR3 length equals 12 residues. Per the germline V gene, CDR1 is SGHDT and CDR2 is YYEEEE. The CDR3 sequence: CASSWGTGELFF. CDR3 nucleotides: TGTGCCAGCAGCTGGGGAACCGGGGAGCTGTTTTTT.

The chain is built from TRBV29-1 and TRBJ2-1; 9 bases map to TRBD2. There are 14 residues in the CDR3. Germline-derived CDR1 and CDR2 are SQVTM and ANQGSEA. The J segment lost 0 bases and the V segment lost 6 bases, leaving 3 bases of the junction unmatched. CDR3 DNA: TGCAGCGTCGGTAGCGGGAGCTCCTACAATGAGCAGTTCTTC. Translation: CSVGSGSSYNEQFF.